The 16 T cell receptor beta chains reported below all come from one sample, sequenced in a study of T cells after yellow fever vaccination. TCRdb used MiXCR to reprocess the 5' RACE reads, holding one entry per CDR3 protein. The data contain some 250,000 distinct CDR3 sequences, around 7% of them seen just once; the ten biggest clones take up about 0.85%. Specimen: CD4+ T cells sorted from PBMCs, collected 15 days after the yellow fever booster vaccination. The receptor source for this set is a man under 40 who received the YFV17D yellow fever vaccine.

This chain joins TRBV12-3 or TRBV12-4 and TRBJ1-5, with 11 bases fitting TRBD1. The CDR3 spans 16 residues. J was trimmed by 6 bases and V by 1 base; bases with no gene match: 5. The CDR3 sequence: CASSLETGTGGQPQHF. Written as DNA, the CDR3 is TGTGCCAGCAGTTTAGAGACCGGGACAGGGGGTCAGCCCCAGCATTTT.

There are many counts of this clonotype. The chain has TRBV20-1 and TRBJ2-7; TRBD1 is a possible D gene (7 bases). The CDR3 is made up of 15 amino acids. Germline V gives CDR1 DFQATT, CDR2 SNEGSKA (reference sequence). Trimming removed 4 bases at V and 5 bases at J, with 21 bases between. The CDR3, as DNA: TGCAGTGCTAACCCCCCAGGGGGGTATAGGAACGAGCAGTACTTC. Translated: CSANPPGGYRNEQYF.

Only a few counts were recorded for this clonotype. This chain uses TRBV15 with TRBJ2-5, with TRBD1 as a possible D gene (5 bases). Germline CDR1 and CDR2: LNHNV and YYDKDF (reference sequence). Trimming took off 2 bases at V and 5 bases at J, with 9 bases between the two ends. The CDR3 has 13 amino acids. CDR3 coding DNA: TGTGCCACCAGCAGAAGGGGTGCGGAGACCCAGTACTTC. Protein: CATSRRGAETQYF.

The rearrangement links TRBV25-1 to TRBJ2-7; tentatively, D is TRBD1 (5 bases). With 2 bases removed from V and 5 bases from J, the gap between germline ends came to 16 bases. The germline V gene encodes CDR1 MGHDK and CDR2 SYGVNS. The length of the CDR3 is 15 residues. This CDR3 is CASSEGAWVLNEQYF. CDR3 coding DNA: TGTGCCAGCAGTGAAGGGGCCTGGGTTTTAAACGAGCAGTACTTC.

The sample holds many counts of this clonotype. The V call is TRBV6-1, the J call TRBJ1-1, with no clear D. The CDR3 totals 13 residues. The germline CDR1 and CDR2 sequences are MNHNS and SASEGT. Deletions cut 7 bases from V and 0 bases from J, with 9 bases between. The CDR3 region is CASKEIMNTEAFF. The CDR3 DNA follows: TGTGCCAGCAAGGAAATCATGAACACTGAAGCTTTCTTT.

The chain recombines TRBV5-8 with TRBJ2-7; D unresolved. Looked up from germline, CDR1 is SGHTS and CDR2 is YDEGEE. V was clipped by 4 bases and J by 6 bases, with 17 bases between them. This CDR3 has 14 residues. The CDR3 DNA reads as TGTGCCAGCAGCCTCGACCAATACCTTGGCGAGCAGTACTTC. This codes for CASSLDQYLGEQYF.

V is TRBV5-4 and J is TRBJ2-7; 8 bases agree with TRBD2. The CDR3 loop spans 15 amino acids. Germline V gene lookup returns CDR1 SGHNT and CDR2 YYREEE (reference sequence). J was trimmed by 4 bases and V by 0 bases; bases with no gene match: 6. DNA for the CDR3: TGTGCCAGCAGCTTGGGAGCGGGAGTTTTATACGAGCAGTACTTC. Its protein is CASSLGAGVLYEQYF.

This clonotype turned up a few times. V usage is TRBV9 and J usage is TRBJ2-2; D may be TRBD1 (6 bases). CDR3 length: 14 residues. Trimming left V 0 bases short and J 4 bases short, with 7 bases between. Germline V lookup: CDR1 SGDLS, CDR2 YYNGEE. This CDR3 is CASSVVDSTGELFF. Here the CDR3 DNA reads TGTGCCAGCAGCGTAGTGGACAGCACCGGGGAGCTGTTTTTT.

This clonotype occurred many times. The chain combines TRBV7-6 with TRBJ1-2; unclear D gene. The germline V and J ends were trimmed by 0 bases and 0 bases, with 5 bases remaining between them. This CDR3 contains 14 residues. Germline CDR1 SGHVS, CDR2 FNYEAQ. CDR3 bases: TGTGCCAGCAGCTTAGCAGAGACTAACTATGGCTACACCTTC. Translated: CASSLAETNYGYTF.

The chain couples TRBV7-2 to TRBJ2-2; no definite D call. Between the trimmed V and J ends, which lost 1 base and 5 bases, there was a span of 8 bases. The CDR3 length is 14 residues. Germline CDR1 is SGHTA and CDR2 is FQGNSA. This chain's CDR3 is CASSLVQFTGELFF. CDR3 sequence (DNA): TGTGCCAGCAGCTTAGTGCAATTTACCGGGGAGCTGTTTTTT.

This chain links TRBV5-1 with TRBJ2-7; no definite D call. Germline CDR1 reads SGHRS; CDR2 reads YFSETQ. V was clipped by 7 bases and J by 2 bases, with 13 bases between them. CDR3 size: 13 residues. Here the CDR3 DNA reads TGCGCCAGCTCCACCGAAAACACCTACGAGCAGTACTTC. This encodes CASSTENTYEQYF.

This clonotype was seen at least ten times. The rearrangement links TRBV5-1 to TRBJ2-7, with TRBD1 identical over 8 bases. The CDR3 totals 15 residues. V trimming: 0 bases; J trimming: 4 bases; junction bases outside the gene matches: 6. Germline CDR1 is SGHRS and CDR2 is YFSETQ. CDR3 protein: CASSLGQGIAYEQYF. Here the CDR3 DNA reads TGCGCCAGCAGCTTGGGACAGGGGATAGCGTACGAGCAGTACTTC.

Many counts were recorded for this clonotype. The chain combines TRBV4-3 with TRBJ2-7; 9 positions match TRBD1. This CDR3 contains 16 residues. Germline loops: CDR1 LGHNA, CDR2 YSLEER. V shed 0 bases, J shed 3 bases, and the junction held 6 bases outside the gene matches. As DNA, the CDR3 is TGCGCCAGCAGCCAAGACTGGACAGGGGACAACTACGAGCAGTACTTC. This encodes CASSQDWTGDNYEQYF.

This clonotype was counted between two and nine times. The genes are TRBV30 and TRBJ2-2; TRBD2 aligns across 7 bases. CDR3 size: 13 residues. The germline V gene has CDR1 GTSNPN and CDR2 SVGIG (reference sequence). J lost 8 bases, V lost 4 bases, and 7 bases had no gene match. The CDR3 protein is CAWTRDYSGELFF. The CDR3 coding sequence is TGTGCCTGGACCCGGGACTACTCGGGGGAGCTGTTTTTT.

The V call is TRBV20-1, the J call TRBJ2-2, with 9 bases lining up with TRBD1. This CDR3 has 15 amino acids. Trimming took 1 base from V and 7 from J; bases not matched to a gene: 7. Germline V gene data show CDR1 as DFQATT and CDR2 as SNEGSKA (reference sequence). The CDR3 region is CSARGGTGFVGELFF. The CDR3 DNA is TGCAGTGCTAGAGGAGGGACAGGGTTTGTCGGGGAGCTGTTTTTT.

This clonotype came up many times. The chain links TRBV24-1 to TRBJ2-3, with D hard to call. The germline CDR1 and CDR2 sequences are KGHDR and SFDVKD. V was pared by 4 bases and J by 2 bases, with 9 bases between. CDR3 length equals 14 residues. CDR3 nucleotide sequence: TGTGCCACCAGTGACCGGGTCGCCACAGATACGCAGTATTTT. Protein product: CATSDRVATDTQYF.